This passage covers 18 T cell receptor beta chains from one sample sequenced in a study of blood T cell repertoires in COVID-19. TCRdb's table, derived via immunoSEQ multiplex PCR, lists solely in-frame clones and lacks some. The sample holds about 210,000 clones; 80% to 90% are singletons and the top ten take about a tenth. The sample consisted of PBMCs or T cells enriched from blood (not recorded which). The receptors were gathered from a man in his forties or fifties who had recovered from COVID-19.

The rearrangement uses TRBV7-8 and TRBJ1-5; D not certain. Trimming removed 1 base at V and 0 bases at J, with 10 bases between. Germline CDR1 reads SGHVS; CDR2 reads FQNEAQ. The CDR3 sequence is 16 residues long. DNA of the CDR3: TGTGCCAGCAGCTTAGAAGGCAGGTATAGCAATCAGCCCCAGCATTTT. Amino acids: CASSLEGRYSNQPQHF.

The table lists this clone with a few counts. The chain uses TRBV30 and TRBJ1-4; 9 nucleotides agree with TRBD1. Trimming removed 5 bases from V and 4 bases from J; junction bases left unmatched: 11. The length of the CDR3 is 16 residues. The germline gives CDR1 GTSNPN, CDR2 SVGIG (reference sequence). The CDR3: CAWGSGQGTFNEKLFF. In DNA, the CDR3 is TGTGCCTGGGGATCAGGACAGGGGACCTTTAATGAAAAACTGTTTTTT.

The gene calls are TRBV5-4 and TRBJ1-2, with a possible D match to TRBD1 (5 bases). The CDR3 consists of 13 residues. The V gene lost 4 bases and the J gene lost 5 bases, with 12 bases spanning the gap. CDR1 SGHNT and CDR2 YYREEE come from the germline V gene (reference sequence). In nucleotides, the CDR3 is TGTGCCAGCAGCCTTCGACAGAAGTATGGCTACACCTTC. Encoded protein: CASSLRQKYGYTF. The variable domain in full, completed from reference TRBV5-4 and TRBJ1-2, reads ETGVTQSPTHLIKTRGQQVTLRCSSQSGHNTVSWYQQALGQGPQFIFQYYREEENGRGNFPPRFSGLQFPNYSSELNVNALELDDSALYLCASSLRQKYGYTFGSGTRLTVV.

The chain carries TRBV5-1 and TRBJ2-4; the match to TRBD1 covers 8 bases. The CDR3 covers 17 residues. Germline-derived CDR1 and CDR2 are SGHRS and YFSETQ. The ends lost 4 bases at V and 4 bases at J; junction bases unmatched: 13. The DNA of the CDR3 is TGCGCCAGCAGCCCCCGAAGACAGGGGTCTACAAAAAACATTCAGTACTTC. It translates to CASSPRRQGSTKNIQYF.

This chain joins TRBV4-2 and TRBJ2-7; perhaps TRBD1 as D (6 bases). Germline CDR1 reads LGHNA; CDR2 reads YNFKEQ. V dropped 3 bases and J dropped 1 base, with 7 bases sitting between them. The CDR3 contains 13 residues. The CDR3 bases are TGTGCCAGCAGCCATACAGGGTCCTACGAGCAGTACTTC. Protein sequence: CASSHTGSYEQYF.

The CDR3 nucleotides are TGTGCCAGCAGCCGTGGACAGGCTATTTATGGCTACACCTTC. Its protein is CASSRGQAIYGYTF. V usage is TRBV7-9 and J usage is TRBJ1-2; 7 nucleotides match TRBD1. The germline CDR1 and CDR2 sequences are SEHNR and FQNEAQ (reference sequence). CDR3 length: 14 residues. Unmatched junction bases numbered 8, after V lost 5 bases and J lost 5 bases. The full variable domain, its missing parts supplied by reference TRBV7-9 and TRBJ1-2, is DTGVSQNPRHKITKRGQNVTFRCDPISEHNRLYWYRQTLGQGPEFLTYFQNEAQLEKSRLLSDRFSAERPKGSFSTLEIQRTEQGDSAMYLCASSRGQAIYGYTFGSGTRLTVV.

This chain joins TRBV7-3 and TRBJ2-1, with 16 bases matching TRBD2. The J segment lost 15 bases and the V segment lost 3 bases, leaving 2 bases of the junction unmatched. The CDR3 loop spans 13 amino acids. Germline V lookup: CDR1 SGHTA, CDR2 FQGTGA. The CDR3 DNA is TGTGCCAGCAGCTTGGGACTAGCGGGAGGGCGGTTCTTC. Residues: CASSLGLAGGRFF.

This CDR3 is CASIGQNTEAFF. CDR3 nucleotide sequence: TGCGCCAGCATCGGACAGAACACTGAAGCTTTCTTT. The rearrangement uses TRBV5-1 and TRBJ1-1, with D tentatively TRBD1 (5 bases). Germline V gene sequence: CDR1 SGHRS, CDR2 YFSETQ. This CDR3 is 12 amino acids long. The germline V and J ends were trimmed by 6 bases and 1 base, with 7 bases remaining between them.

This chain joins TRBV10-3 and TRBJ1-5; no clear D gene. Germline V lookup: CDR1 ENHRY, CDR2 SYGVKD. V was clipped by 2 bases and J by 7 bases, with 12 bases between them. CDR3 length: 14 amino acids. CDR3 region: CAISEGIVGQPQHF. The CDR3 DNA reads as TGTGCCATCAGTGAGGGAATAGTCGGGCAGCCCCAGCATTTT.

A few counts support this clone. The rearrangement uses TRBV12-5 and TRBJ1-2; 10 nucleotides align to TRBD1. Germline CDR1 reads LGHNT; CDR2 reads FRNRAP. J was trimmed by 8 bases and V by 4 bases; bases with no gene match: 4. There are 13 residues in the CDR3. The CDR3 sequence: CASGSGTGDGYTF. The CDR3 coding sequence is TGTGCTAGTGGTTCCGGGACAGGGGACGGCTACACCTTC.

As DNA, the CDR3 is TGTGCCATCAGTGGGGCCCCAATTGAGACCCAGTACTTC. Protein sequence: CAISGAPIETQYF. The chain is built from TRBV10-3 and TRBJ2-5; D unresolved. V was pared by 4 bases and J by 5 bases, with 11 bases between. The CDR3 length is 13 residues. CDR1 ENHRY and CDR2 SYGVKD come from the germline V gene.

This chain uses TRBV19 with TRBJ2-7; 11 bases fit TRBD2. V lost 3 bases and J lost 7; bases outside the gene matches: 20. Looked up from germline, CDR1 is LNHDA and CDR2 is SQIVND (reference sequence). CDR3 length: 19 residues. CDR3 in amino acids: CASSIVDRGILAGVKEQYF. CDR3 in DNA: TGTGCCAGTAGTATTGTCGACAGGGGAATACTAGCGGGAGTCAAAGAGCAGTACTTC.

V usage is TRBV30 and J usage is TRBJ1-2, with D possibly matching TRBD1 (5 bases). The CDR3 extends over 14 amino acids. Germline-derived CDR1 and CDR2 are GTSNPN and SVGIG (reference sequence). V lost 2 bases to trimming and J lost 8 bases, with 18 bases between them. CDR3 in DNA: TGTGCCTGGAGTCACACCACAGGAGTGCGAGGCTACACCTTC. This codes for CAWSHTTGVRGYTF.

The DNA of the CDR3 is TGTGCCTGGGCCTCCGGCTTAGCGGGAGGGCCTGGGGAGCAGTACTTC. This gives the protein CAWASGLAGGPGEQYF. The V call is TRBV30, the J call TRBJ2-7; 11 bases are shared with TRBD2. Germline lookup yields CDR1 GTSNPN and CDR2 SVGIG (reference sequence). The CDR3 length is 16 residues. Trimming cost V 5 bases and J 7 bases; bases outside gene matches: 16.

This chain joins TRBV18 and TRBJ2-3; possible D gene TRBD1, 6 bases. The V gene lost 4 bases and the J gene lost 2 bases, with 13 bases spanning the gap. The CDR3 spans 15 residues. Germline CDR1 and CDR2: KGHSH and LQKENI. The CDR3 DNA sequence: TGTGCCAGCTCACTAAGTAGGGGGATCACAGATACGCAGTATTTT. It codes for CASSLSRGITDTQYF.

This chain joins TRBV5-8 and TRBJ1-1; 7 bases map to TRBD1. Germline V lookup: CDR1 SGHTS, CDR2 YDEGEE. The CDR3 covers 16 residues. The V gene end was trimmed by 4 bases and the J gene end by 2 bases; junction bases not matched to a gene: 11. CDR3 amino acids: CASSTAQGGLNTEAFF. In DNA, the CDR3 is TGTGCCAGCAGCACCGCTCAAGGGGGCCTAAACACTGAAGCTTTCTTT.

V gene TRBV6-5 combines with J gene TRBJ2-7; TRBD2 might be the D (6 bases). Trimming took 2 bases from V and 5 from J, leaving 13 bases between them. Per germline, CDR1 MNHEY and CDR2 SVGAGI. This CDR3 has 14 amino acids. The CDR3, as DNA: TGTGCCAGCAGTTACGGAGGGTTTGGGAACGAGCAGTACTTC. Translated: CASSYGGFGNEQYF.

The J gene is TRBJ1-2, the V gene TRBV6-5; D is unclear. V lost 7 bases to trimming and J lost 9 bases, with 15 bases between them. Germline CDR1 reads MNHEY; CDR2 reads SVGAGI. The CDR3 spans 12 residues. The CDR3 loop is CASTPEGTRYTF. For the CDR3, the DNA is TGTGCCAGCACCCCCGAGGGTACTCGCTACACCTTC.